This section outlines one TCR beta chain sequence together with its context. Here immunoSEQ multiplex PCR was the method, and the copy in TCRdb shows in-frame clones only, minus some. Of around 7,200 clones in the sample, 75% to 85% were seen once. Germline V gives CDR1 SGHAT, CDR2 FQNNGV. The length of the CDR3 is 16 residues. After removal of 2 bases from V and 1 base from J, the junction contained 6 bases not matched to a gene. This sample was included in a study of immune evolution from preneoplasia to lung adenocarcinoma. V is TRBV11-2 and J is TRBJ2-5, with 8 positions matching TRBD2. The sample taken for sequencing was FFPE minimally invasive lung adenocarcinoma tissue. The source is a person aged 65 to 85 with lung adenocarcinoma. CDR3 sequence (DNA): TGTGCCAGCAGCTTAATCGCGGGAGGCGGCCAAGAGACCCAGTACTTC. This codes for CASSLIAGGGQETQYF.